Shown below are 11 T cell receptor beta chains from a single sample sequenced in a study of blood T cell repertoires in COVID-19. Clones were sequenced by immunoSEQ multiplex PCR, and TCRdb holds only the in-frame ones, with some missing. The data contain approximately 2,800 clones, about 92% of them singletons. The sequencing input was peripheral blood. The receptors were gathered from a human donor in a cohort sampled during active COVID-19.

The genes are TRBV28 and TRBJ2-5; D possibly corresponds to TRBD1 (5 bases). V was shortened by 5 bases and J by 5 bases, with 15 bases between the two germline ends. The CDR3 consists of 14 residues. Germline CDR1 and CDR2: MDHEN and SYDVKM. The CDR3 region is CASSGQGWRETQYF. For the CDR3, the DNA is TGTGCCAGCAGTGGCCAGGGTTGGCGGGAGACCCAGTACTTC.

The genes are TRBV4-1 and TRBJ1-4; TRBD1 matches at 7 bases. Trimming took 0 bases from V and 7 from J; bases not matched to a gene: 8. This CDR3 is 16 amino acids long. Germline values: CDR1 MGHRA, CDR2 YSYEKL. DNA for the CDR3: TGCGCCAGCAGCCAAGATTTTCGGCAGGGGGGTGAAAAACTGTTTTTT. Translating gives CASSQDFRQGGEKLFF.

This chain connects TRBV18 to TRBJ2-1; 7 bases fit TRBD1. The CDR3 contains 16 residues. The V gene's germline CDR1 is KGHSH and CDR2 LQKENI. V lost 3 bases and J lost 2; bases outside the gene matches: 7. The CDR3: CASSPGTASAYNEQFF. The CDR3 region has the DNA TGTGCCAGCTCACCCGGGACAGCCTCGGCCTACAATGAGCAGTTCTTC.

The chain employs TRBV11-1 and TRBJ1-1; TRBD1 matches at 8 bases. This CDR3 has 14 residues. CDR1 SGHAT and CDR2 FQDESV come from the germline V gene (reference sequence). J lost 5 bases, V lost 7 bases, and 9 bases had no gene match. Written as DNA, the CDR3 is TGTGCCAGCAACCATTGGACAGGGAGGACTGAAGCTTTCTTT. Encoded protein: CASNHWTGRTEAFF. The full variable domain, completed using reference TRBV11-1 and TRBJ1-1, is EAEVAQSPRYKITEKSQAVAFWCDPISGHATLYWYRQILGQGPELLVQFQDESVVDDSQLPKDRFSAERLKGVDSTLKIQPAELGDSAMYLCASNHWTGRTEAFFGQGTRLTVV.

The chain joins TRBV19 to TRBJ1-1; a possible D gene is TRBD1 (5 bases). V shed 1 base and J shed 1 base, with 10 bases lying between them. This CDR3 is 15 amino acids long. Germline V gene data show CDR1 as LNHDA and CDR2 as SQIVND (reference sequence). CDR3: CASSIVSQGNTEAFF. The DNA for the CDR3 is TGTGCCAGTAGTATAGTGAGTCAGGGGAACACTGAAGCTTTCTTT.

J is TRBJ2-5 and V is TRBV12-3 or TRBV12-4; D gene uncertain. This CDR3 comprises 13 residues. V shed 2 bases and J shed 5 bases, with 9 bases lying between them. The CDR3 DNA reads TGTGCCAGCAGTTTAAGAAGCATCGAGACCCAGTACTTC. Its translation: CASSLRSIETQYF.

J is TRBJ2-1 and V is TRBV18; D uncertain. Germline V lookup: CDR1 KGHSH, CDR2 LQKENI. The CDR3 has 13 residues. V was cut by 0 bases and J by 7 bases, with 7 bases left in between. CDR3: CASSPPMRNEQFF. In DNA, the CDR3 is TGTGCCAGCTCACCACCGATGAGAAATGAGCAGTTCTTC.

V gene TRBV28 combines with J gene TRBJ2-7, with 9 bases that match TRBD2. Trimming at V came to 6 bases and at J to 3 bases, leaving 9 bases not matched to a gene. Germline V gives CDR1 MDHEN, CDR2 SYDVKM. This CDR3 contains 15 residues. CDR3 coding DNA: TGTGCCAGCAGCCCCGGGGTAGCGGGAGACTACGAGCAGTACTTC. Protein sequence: CASSPGVAGDYEQYF.

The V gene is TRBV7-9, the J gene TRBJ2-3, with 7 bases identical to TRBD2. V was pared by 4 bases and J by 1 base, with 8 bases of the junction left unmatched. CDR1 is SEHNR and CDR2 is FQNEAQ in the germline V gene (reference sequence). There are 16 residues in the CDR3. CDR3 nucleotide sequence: TGTGCCAGCAGCTCGGGACTATCTAGGGGCACAGATACGCAGTATTTT. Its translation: CASSSGLSRGTDTQYF.

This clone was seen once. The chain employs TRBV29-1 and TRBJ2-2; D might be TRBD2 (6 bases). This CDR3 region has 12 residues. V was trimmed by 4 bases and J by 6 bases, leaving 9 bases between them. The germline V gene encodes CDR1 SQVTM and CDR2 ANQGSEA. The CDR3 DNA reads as TGCAGCGTTGTTTGGGGGGCCGGGGAGCTGTTTTTT. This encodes CSVVWGAGELFF.

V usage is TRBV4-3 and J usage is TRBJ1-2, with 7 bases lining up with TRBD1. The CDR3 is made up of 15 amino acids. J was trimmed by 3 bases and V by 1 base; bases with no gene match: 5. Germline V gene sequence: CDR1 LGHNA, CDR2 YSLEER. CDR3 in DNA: TGCGCCAGCAGCCAAGGACAGGGAGAATACTATGGCTACACCTTC. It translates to CASSQGQGEYYGYTF.